The present T cell receptor (beta chain) was sequenced within a study of CD8+CD57+ T cells in acquired aplastic anemia. This clonotype was detected many times. Using genomic DNA as the template, TCR beta VDJ and CDR3 profiling was carried out. Via MiXCR, TCRdb re-called the reads, giving one row per CDR3 protein. The top ten hold around a third of the sample, which has about 110,000 distinct CDR3 sequences, 50% to 65% seen once. Sequenced material: sorted CD4+, CD8+, or CD8+CD57+ T cells (not recorded which) from PBMCs. The clonotype was recovered from a human donor in good health, serving as a control.

CDR3 region: CSARDLTENYEQYF. CDR3 coding DNA: TGCAGTGCTAGAGATCTTACGGAGAACTACGAGCAGTACTTC. The chain links TRBV20-1 to TRBJ2-7; no clear D gene. The germline V and J ends were trimmed by 0 bases and 3 bases, with 12 bases remaining between them. The CDR3 has 14 residues. CDR1 DFQATT and CDR2 SNEGSKA come from the germline V gene (reference sequence).